This entry is about one T cell receptor beta chain. This receptor's antigen is unknown. The sequencing machine was an Illumina HiSeq 2000. 5'RACE template switching, by which a universal primer site and unique molecular identifiers were added, was used to make TCR beta cDNA libraries. cDNA synthesis was primed from the TCR beta constant segment and was followed by two successive PCR amplification steps. The paper's data handling went like this. MIGEC was used to demultiplex reads and group the reads by UMI, and MiTCR was used to assemble and quantify clonotypes. To exclude erroneous sequences, only TCR cDNA sequences supported by at least two reads were retained. Downstream repertoire analysis used the tcR package, and clonotypes were matched across fractions by CDR3 nucleotide sequence plus V segment. Antigen specificity was annotated against VDJdb with VDJmatch, allowing one amino acid substitution in CDR3. TCRdb reprocessed the reads and lists each CDR3 protein sequence as a single entry, with no DNA. Clone size and V and J calls follow TCRdb, not the original study. The sample's clone listing holds some 120,000 distinct CDR3 sequences. The ten largest clonotypes hold roughly 18% of the sample.

This entry is derived from a study of T cells expressing NK-cell markers (dated by TCRdb to about 2020). Looking at the study overall: TCR beta-chain repertoires were profiled in sorted CD3+CD56+NKG2C+, CD3+CD56+NKG2C- and CD3+CD56-NKG2C+ T-cell subsets from about 8 donors. Seven of the eight sequenced donors were HCMV-seropositive and one was HCMV-seronegative. The eight sequenced donors were randomly selected healthy volunteers, three men and five women. The libraries were sequenced on Illumina HiSeq 2000/2500, MiSeq or NextSeq, producing 2 x 150 bp reads. The full study reports these points: It remained unclear whether the expanded NKG2C-expressing T cell clones were specific for HCMV antigens. Those dominant clonotypes were again the most abundant among CD3+CD56-NKG2C+ cells in a handful of donors, at about 25-65%. In six donors, the dominant CD3+CD56+NKG2C+ clonotypes ranked among the top 10 CD8+ clonotypes, making up roughly 1.0-7.5% of CD8+ T cells.

HCMV-specific IgG was detected in serum with a commercial ELISA kit to determine HCMV serostatus. Peripheral blood mononuclear cells were isolated from blood by Ficoll density gradient centrifugation. Looking up the germline V gene yields CDR1 SQVTM and CDR2 ANQGSEA. From cysteine to phenylalanine, the CDR3 is 13 amino acids long. DNA is not recorded here. Sequencing input: blood T cells: a sorted CD56 or NKG2C T cell subset, CD4+ or CD8+ T cells, or bulk PBMC T cells (not recorded which). The sequence links TRBV29-1 to TRBJ2-1; TCRdb picks TRBD2, but there is no DNA to check that call. This receptor was taken from a woman between 18 and 75 years old in good health. The CDR3 sequence is CSVARRGGNEQFF.